Below are 20 T cell receptor beta chains sequenced from a single sample in a study of TIL therapy for anti-PD-1-resistant metastatic lung cancer. Regarding time point: pre-treatment sample, taken before nivolumab and TIL therapy. Pleural nodules or supraclavicular lymph nodes made up most of the excised metastases sampled. The immunoSEQ assay was v3. Profiling relied on immunoSEQ multiplex PCR, and the TCRdb table lists in-frame clones only, not all of them. Of more than 20,000 clones in the sample, roughly two thirds were seen once. Source: tumor tissue, taken at baseline. The receptors stem from a woman aged 25-80 years with non-small cell lung cancer.

This chain connects TRBV5-1 to TRBJ2-3, with unresolved D. V was clipped by 4 bases and J by 0 bases, with 9 bases between them. This CDR3 has 14 amino acids. The germline V gene has CDR1 SGHRS and CDR2 YFSETQ. The CDR3 reads CASSRATSTDTQYF. The CDR3 DNA is TGCGCCAGCAGCCGGGCGACTAGCACAGATACGCAGTATTTT.

For this clone: A far larger clone differs by one base, so this is likely a read error. The same CDR3 also results from other DNA sequences found in this sample. The chain carries TRBV4-1 and TRBJ1-5; D is ambiguous. Germline loops: CDR1 MGHRA, CDR2 YSYEKL. This CDR3 has 13 amino acids. The V end lost 4 bases, the J end lost 5 bases, and 9 bases lay between the germline ends. The CDR3 protein is CASSPHQDQPQHF. The CDR3 DNA is TGCGCCAGCAGCCCCCATCAGGATCAGCCCCAGCATTTT.

In DNA form, the CDR3 reads TGTGCCAGTAGCGTTCAGGGGCCATCAACCTACGAGCAGTACTTC. It is translated as CASSVQGPSTYEQYF. V gene TRBV19 combines with J gene TRBJ2-7; D possibly corresponds to TRBD1 (6 bases). V was pared by 6 bases and J by 2 bases, with 17 bases between. Germline CDR1 and CDR2: LNHDA and SQIVND (reference sequence). The CDR3 consists of 15 residues.

The chain combines TRBV19 with TRBJ1-2; TRBD1 might be the D (6 bases). The germline V gene encodes CDR1 LNHDA and CDR2 SQIVND (reference sequence). Trimming pared 4 bases from V and 4 bases from J, leaving 13 bases between. The CDR3 has 14 amino acids. In DNA, the CDR3 is TGTGCCAGTAGTACCGGAGGGGGGTTCTATGGCTACACCTTC. Its protein is CASSTGGGFYGYTF. Looking up the rest from reference TRBV19 and TRBJ1-2 gives the full variable domain: DGGITQSPKYLFRKEGQNVTLSCEQNLNHDAMYWYRQDPGQGLRLIYYSQIVNDFQKGDIAEGYSVSREKKESFPLTVTSAQKNPTAFYLCASSTGGGFYGYTFGSGTRLTVV.

The rearrangement joins TRBV15 to TRBJ1-4, with D uncertain. Germline-derived CDR1 and CDR2 are LNHNV and YYDKDF (reference sequence). Trimming took 0 bases from V and 4 from J, leaving 9 bases between them. The CDR3 is made up of 15 amino acids. CDR3 coding DNA: TGTGCCACCAGCAGAGATCAAGGTCGTAATGAAAAACTGTTTTTT. This encodes CATSRDQGRNEKLFF.

This chain joins TRBV5-1 and TRBJ2-1, with a possible D match to TRBD2 (5 bases). This CDR3 comprises 15 residues. V dropped 5 bases and J dropped 0 bases, with 12 bases sitting between them. Germline-derived CDR1 and CDR2 are SGHRS and YFSETQ. The CDR3 nucleotides read TGCGCCAGCAGGGGCGGGTTAAACTCCTACAATGAGCAGTTCTTC. This codes for CASRGGLNSYNEQFF.

The V gene is TRBV2, the J gene TRBJ2-1; TRBD1 or TRBD2 may be the D gene (5 bases each). In germline, CDR1 is SNHLY, CDR2 FYNNEI. The CDR3 loop spans 15 amino acids. V shed 4 bases and J shed 0 bases, with 10 bases lying between them. Here the CDR3 reads CASSVGTSSYNEQFF. For the CDR3, the DNA is TGTGCCAGCAGTGTGGGGACCAGCTCCTACAATGAGCAGTTCTTC. The full variable domain, rest sourced from reference TRBV2 and TRBJ2-1, is EPEVTQTPSHQVTQMGQEVILRCVPISNHLYFYWYRQILGQKVEFLVSFYNNEISEKSEIFDDQFSVERPDGSNFTLKIRSTKLEDSAMYFCASSVGTSSYNEQFFGPGTRLTVL.

J is TRBJ2-1 and V is TRBV2, with TRBD2 identical over 8 bases. CDR1 and CDR2 from the germline V gene are SNHLY and FYNNEI. The CDR3 totals 15 residues. After removal of 3 bases from V and 7 bases from J, the junction contained 8 bases not matched to a gene. The CDR3 bases are TGTGCCAGCAGTGACGTGGCAGCGGGAGAGAATGAGCAGTTCTTC. Translated, it gives CASSDVAAGENEQFF.

The V gene is TRBV10-3, the J gene TRBJ2-5, with TRBD1 identical over 7 bases. V dropped 3 bases and J dropped 10; count of bases not matched to a gene: 17. The CDR3 is 16 amino acids. Germline V gene sequence: CDR1 ENHRY, CDR2 SYGVKD. CDR3 nucleotides: TGTGCCATCAGTGACCCCGAACGAGAAACAGGGGTAGTCCAGTACTTC. Translating gives CAISDPERETGVVQYF.

The rearrangement joins TRBV30 to TRBJ1-2; 7 bases align to TRBD1. Germline V gene data show CDR1 as GTSNPN and CDR2 as SVGIG (reference sequence). The V and J ends lost 7 bases and 4 bases, in that order; junction bases with no gene match: 9. CDR3 size: 13 residues. The CDR3 region has the DNA TGTGCCTACACAGACAGGGCCTCCTATGGCTACACCTTC. Translation: CAYTDRASYGYTF.

The chain combines TRBV18 with TRBJ2-7; a possible D gene is TRBD2 (6 bases). CDR1 KGHSH and CDR2 LQKENI come from the germline V gene. Trimming removed 3 bases from V and 2 bases from J, with 14 bases in between. CDR3 length equals 15 residues. The CDR3 is CASSPGGTSTYEQYF. As DNA, the CDR3 is TGTGCCAGCTCACCGGGAGGCACCTCGACCTACGAGCAGTACTTC.

The rearrangement joins TRBV4-2 to TRBJ2-2; D unclear. Germline V CDR1 and CDR2: LGHNA, YNFKEQ. V lost 3 bases and J lost 0, with 5 bases in between. This CDR3 has 14 residues. CDR3 DNA sequence: TGTGCCAGCAGCCAGGGTTCGAACACCGGGGAGCTGTTTTTT. Protein product: CASSQGSNTGELFF.

The chain joins TRBV7-2 to TRBJ2-7; weak D call: TRBD2 (6 bases). CDR3 length: 15 amino acids. V lost 3 bases, J lost 1 base, and 13 bases lay in between. Per germline, CDR1 SGHTA and CDR2 FQGNSA. This CDR3 reads CASSFEGGASYEQYF. The CDR3 nucleotides are TGTGCCAGCAGCTTTGAAGGCGGGGCGTCCTACGAGCAGTACTTC.

The chain is built from TRBV6-1 and TRBJ1-1; unclear D gene. Trimming left V 4 bases short and J 3 bases short, with 9 bases between. The CDR3 length is 13 residues. CDR1 MNHNS and CDR2 SASEGT come from the germline V gene. The DNA of the CDR3 is TGTGCCAGCAGTGTTATACCGGACACTGAAGCTTTCTTT. The encoded protein is CASSVIPDTEAFF.

This chain joins TRBV7-6 and TRBJ2-2; D uncertain. CDR3 size: 13 residues. V was clipped by 5 bases and J by 0 bases, with 4 bases between them. Per germline, CDR1 SGHVS and CDR2 FNYEAQ. The CDR3 here is CASSVANTGELFF. CDR3 DNA sequence: TGTGCCAGCAGCGTCGCGAACACCGGGGAGCTGTTTTTT.

V is TRBV5-1 and J is TRBJ2-7; TRBD1 matches at 7 bases. Germline CDR1 reads SGHRS; CDR2 reads YFSETQ. Losses at the gene ends were 0 bases for V and 6 bases for J; bases not matched to a gene: 9. The CDR3 extends over 15 amino acids. This chain's CDR3 is CASSLGQGRGVEQYF. In DNA, the CDR3 is TGCGCCAGCAGCTTGGGACAGGGCCGAGGGGTCGAGCAGTACTTC.

This chain uses TRBV27 with TRBJ1-5, with a weak D call TRBD1 (6 bases). The CDR3 is 16 residues long. Germline V lookup: CDR1 MNHEY, CDR2 SMNVEV (reference sequence). Between the trimmed V and J ends, which lost 5 bases and 2 bases, there was a span of 16 bases. For the CDR3, the DNA is TGTGCCAGCAGTCCCTCCCTGACAGGAGGCAATCAGCCCCAGCATTTT. Protein product: CASSPSLTGGNQPQHF.

This rearrangement joins TRBV6-5 to TRBJ2-5; TRBD2 is a possible D gene (6 bases). In germline, CDR1 is MNHEY, CDR2 SVGAGI. The CDR3 contains 16 residues. Between the trimmed V and J ends, which lost 1 base and 2 bases, there was a span of 14 bases. This chain's CDR3 is CASSYFQAGSQETQYF. CDR3 sequence (DNA): TGTGCCAGCAGTTACTTTCAGGCGGGAAGTCAAGAGACCCAGTACTTC.

The V call is TRBV9, the J call TRBJ1-1; D remains ambiguous. The germline CDR1 and CDR2 sequences are SGDLS and YYNGEE. Trimming removed 4 bases at V and 3 bases at J, with 7 bases between. CDR3 size: 12 residues. Written as DNA, the CDR3 is TGTGCCAGCAGCCCCCTGTACACTGAAGCTTTCTTT. It encodes CASSPLYTEAFF.

This sequence joins TRBV6-4 and TRBJ1-1, with D hard to call. Trimming took off 0 bases at V and 1 base at J, with 6 bases between the two ends. The germline V gene has CDR1 MRHNA and CDR2 SNTAGT. The CDR3 is made up of 14 amino acids. The CDR3 DNA follows: TGTGCCAGCAGTGACTCCTCGAAGAACACTGAAGCTTTCTTT. It specifies CASSDSSKNTEAFF.